The 6 T cell receptor beta chains below come from one sample, sequenced in a study of blood T cell repertoires in COVID-19. TCRdb keeps only in-frame clones here, not all; method: immunoSEQ multiplex PCR. The sample holds 540,000 or so clones, about 89% seen once. Specimen: peripheral blood. The receptors originated from a woman aged 45-59 years with COVID-19, enrolled during active disease.

This clone was counted only a few times. The chain recombines TRBV15 with TRBJ2-3; possible D gene TRBD1, 5 bases. The CDR3 spans 16 residues. The germline V and J ends were trimmed by 1 base and 6 bases, with 17 bases remaining between them. CDR1 LNHNV and CDR2 YYDKDF come from the germline V gene (reference sequence). DNA for the CDR3: TGTGCCACCAGCAGAGGGGGCCCGTCCAAGTCGGATACGCAGTATTTT. Protein: CATSRGGPSKSDTQYF. The full variable domain, with the rest looked up from reference TRBV15 and TRBJ2-3, is DAMVIQNPRYQVTQFGKPVTLSCSQTLNHNVMYWYQQKSSQAPKLLFHYYDKDFNNEADTPDNFQSRRPNTSFCFLDIRSPGLGDTAMYLCATSRGGPSKSDTQYFGPGTRLTVL.

The chain has TRBV5-1 and TRBJ1-1; TRBD1 is a possible D gene (5 bases). The V gene's germline CDR1 is SGHRS and CDR2 YFSETQ. This CDR3 is 14 amino acids long. Trimming cost V 3 bases and J 0 bases, with 9 bases left between them. As DNA, the CDR3 is TGCGCCAGCAGCTCAGGGATTATGAACACTGAAGCTTTCTTT. It specifies CASSSGIMNTEAFF.

The chain combines TRBV29-1 with TRBJ1-1; TRBD1 agrees at 10 bases. With 4 bases clipped from V and 7 bases from J, the junction kept 6 bases outside the gene matches. The CDR3 sequence is 13 residues long. Germline V gene data show CDR1 as SQVTM and CDR2 as ANQGSEA. CDR3 nucleotides: TGCAGCGTTGGACAGGGGGCGCAAAATGAAGCTTTCTTT. Residues: CSVGQGAQNEAFF.

V is TRBV5-4 and J is TRBJ1-6; 8 positions match TRBD1. The CDR3 runs 15 residues. Germline V lookup: CDR1 SGHNT, CDR2 YYREEE (reference sequence). The junction had 11 bases not matched to a gene; V was cut back by 3 bases and J by 12 bases. The CDR3 protein is CASSYRDRPGGPLHF. For the CDR3, the DNA is TGTGCCAGCAGCTACCGGGACAGGCCCGGGGGACCCCTCCACTTT.

The chain carries TRBV3-1 (or the pseudogene TRBV3-2) and TRBJ1-5; D remains ambiguous. The germline gives CDR1 LGHDT, CDR2 YNNKEL (reference sequence). CDR3 length equals 13 residues. V gave up 1 base and J gave up 7 bases, with 8 bases separating them. CDR3 residues: CASSQGLSQPQHF. The CDR3 nucleotides are TGTGCCAGCAGCCAAGGACTTTCACAGCCCCAGCATTTT.

The CDR3 DNA reads TGTGCCAGCAGTGGACTATTAATGAACACTGAAGCTTTCTTT. Translating it yields CASSGLLMNTEAFF. V gene TRBV2 combines with J gene TRBJ1-1; D gene unclear. CDR3 length: 14 amino acids. V was shortened by 4 bases and J by 0 bases, with 9 bases between the two germline ends. Germline CDR1 reads SNHLY; CDR2 reads FYNNEI.